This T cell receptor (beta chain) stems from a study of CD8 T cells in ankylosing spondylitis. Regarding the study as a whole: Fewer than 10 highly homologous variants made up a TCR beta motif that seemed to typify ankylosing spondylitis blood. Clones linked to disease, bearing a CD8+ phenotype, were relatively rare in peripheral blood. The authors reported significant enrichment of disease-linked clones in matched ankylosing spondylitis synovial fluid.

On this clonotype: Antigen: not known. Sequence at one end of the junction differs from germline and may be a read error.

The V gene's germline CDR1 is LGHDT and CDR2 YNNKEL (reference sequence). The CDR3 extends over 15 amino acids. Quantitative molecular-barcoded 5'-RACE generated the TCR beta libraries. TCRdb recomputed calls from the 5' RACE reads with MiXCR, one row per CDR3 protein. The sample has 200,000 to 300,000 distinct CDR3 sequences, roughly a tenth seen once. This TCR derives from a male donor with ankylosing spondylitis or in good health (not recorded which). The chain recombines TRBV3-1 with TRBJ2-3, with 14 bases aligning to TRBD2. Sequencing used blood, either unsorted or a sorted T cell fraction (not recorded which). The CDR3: CASSQGGLAGVPRHF. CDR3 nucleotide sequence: TGTGCCAGCAGCCAAGGGGGACTAGCGGGGGTCCCCCGGCATTTT.